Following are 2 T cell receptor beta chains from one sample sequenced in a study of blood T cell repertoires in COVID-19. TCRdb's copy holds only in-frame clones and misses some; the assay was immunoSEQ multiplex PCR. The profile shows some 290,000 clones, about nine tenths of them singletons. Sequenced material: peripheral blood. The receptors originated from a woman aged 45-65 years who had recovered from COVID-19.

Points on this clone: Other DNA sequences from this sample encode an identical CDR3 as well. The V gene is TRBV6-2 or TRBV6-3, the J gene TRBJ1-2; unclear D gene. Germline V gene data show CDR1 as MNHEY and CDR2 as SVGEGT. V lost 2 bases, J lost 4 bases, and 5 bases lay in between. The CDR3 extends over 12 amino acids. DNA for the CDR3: TGTGCCAGCAGTTACCGAGGCTATGGCTACACCTTC. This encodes CASSYRGYGYTF.

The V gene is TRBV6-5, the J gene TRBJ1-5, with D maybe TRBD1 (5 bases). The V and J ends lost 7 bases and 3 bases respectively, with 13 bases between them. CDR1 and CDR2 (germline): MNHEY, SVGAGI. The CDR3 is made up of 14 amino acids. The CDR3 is CASMGQGFNQPQHF. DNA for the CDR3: TGTGCCAGCATGGGGCAGGGTTTCAATCAGCCCCAGCATTTT.